This passage covers 17 T cell receptor beta chains from one sample sequenced in a study of T cells in Graves' hyperthyroidism and ophthalmopathy. RNA transcripts gave rise to amplified TCR beta CDR3 regions. Researchers ran a first-round RT-PCR on the TCR CDR3 using the HTBI primer set. TCRdb re-analysed the multiplex PCR reads in MiXCR, keeping a single row per CDR3 protein. The sample contains about 400,000 distinct CDR3 sequences, more than 13% of which appear only once. Sequencing input: blood. These receptors all come from a woman aged 30 to 39 with Graves' hyperthyroidism.

CDR3 in amino acids: CSAPPRTENNQPQHF. DNA for the CDR3: TGCAGTGCCCCGCCCCGGACGGAGAATAATCAGCCCCAGCATTTT. The genes are TRBV20-1 and TRBJ1-5; D is undetermined. The germline CDR1 and CDR2 sequences are DFQATT and SNEGSKA (reference sequence). The ends were cut back, 6 bases at V and 4 bases at J, with 19 bases in the middle. The CDR3 covers 15 residues.

The chain is built from TRBV27 and TRBJ1-5; D perhaps matches TRBD1 (5 bases). The length of the CDR3 is 14 residues. Germline loops: CDR1 MNHEY, CDR2 SMNVEV (reference sequence). V was shortened by 5 bases and J by 0 bases, with 8 bases between the two germline ends. The CDR3 DNA follows: TGTGCCAGCAGTGGGACGAGTAGCAATCAGCCCCAGCATTTT. Encoded protein: CASSGTSSNQPQHF.

This clonotype showed up many times. The rearrangement links TRBV20-1 to TRBJ2-7; 15 nucleotides line up with TRBD2. Germline V gene data show CDR1 as DFQATT and CDR2 as SNEGSKA (reference sequence). The CDR3 length is 14 residues. V gave up 5 bases and J gave up 7 bases; unmatched junction bases: 6. The DNA for the CDR3 is TGCAGTGCTGGGGGACTAGCGGGAGGTGGTGAGCAGTACTTC. Protein sequence: CSAGGLAGGGEQYF.

The V and J genes are TRBV5-4 and TRBJ1-4; 9 positions agree with TRBD1. The CDR3 consists of 19 residues. Trimming cost V 4 bases and J 4 bases; bases outside gene matches: 17. Per the germline V gene, CDR1 is SGHNT and CDR2 is YYREEE (reference sequence). CDR3 loop: CASSIRTGGTGRLNEKLFF. CDR3 in DNA: TGTGCCAGCAGCATAAGGACCGGCGGGACAGGGCGACTTAATGAAAAACTGTTTTTT.

The sample holds many counts of this clonotype. The gene calls are TRBV5-1 and TRBJ2-3; D perhaps matches TRBD1 (6 bases). The germline V and J ends were trimmed by 4 bases and 0 bases, with 12 bases remaining between them. The CDR3 runs to 15 residues. The germline gives CDR1 SGHRS, CDR2 YFSETQ. CDR3 loop: CASSPQGTSTDTQYF. The CDR3 nucleotides are TGCGCCAGCAGCCCACAGGGTACTAGCACAGATACGCAGTATTTT.

This clonotype was counted ten times or more. DNA for the CDR3: TGTGCCAGCGCCTGGGGGGAGAGACCCTACAATGAGCAGTTCTTC. Its translation: CASAWGERPYNEQFF. The rearrangement uses TRBV11-3 and TRBJ2-1, with D maybe TRBD2 (6 bases). The CDR3 length is 15 residues. Per the germline V gene, CDR1 is SGHNT and CDR2 is YENEEA. V dropped 8 bases and J dropped 2 bases, with 16 bases sitting between them.

Many counts were recorded for this clonotype. This chain links TRBV4-2 with TRBJ2-2; D is perhaps TRBD1 or TRBD2 (5 bases each). V lost 8 bases to trimming and J lost 2 bases, with 12 bases between them. Germline V gives CDR1 LGHNA, CDR2 YNFKEQ. The CDR3 has 14 amino acids. The CDR3 DNA reads TGTGCCAGCGGGGGTGATGCTAACACCGGGGAGCTGTTTTTT. This encodes CASGGDANTGELFF.

The V call is TRBV6-1, the J call TRBJ2-2; no firm D call. V was cut by 6 bases and J by 5 bases, with 10 bases left in between. The CDR3 sequence is 13 residues long. CDR1 and CDR2 from the germline V gene are MNHNS and SASEGT. This chain's CDR3 is CASRPTGTGELFF. The CDR3 DNA reads as TGTGCCAGCAGACCCACCGGGACCGGGGAGCTGTTTTTT.

This chain links TRBV6-5 with TRBJ1-5, with TRBD1 matching over 7 bases. The V gene's germline CDR1 is MNHEY and CDR2 SVGAGI. The CDR3 has 14 amino acids. After removal of 4 bases from V and 4 bases from J, the junction contained 4 bases not matched to a gene. This CDR3 reads CASSFSTGNQPQHF. In nucleotides, the CDR3 is TGTGCCAGCAGTTTCTCGACAGGGAATCAGCCCCAGCATTTT.

In its sample, this clonotype was seen a few times. The V gene is TRBV3-1, the J gene TRBJ2-6; TRBD1 matches at 11 bases. The V gene end was trimmed by 6 bases and the J gene end by 0 bases; junction bases not matched to a gene: 4. Germline CDR1 LGHDT, CDR2 YNNKEL (reference sequence). The CDR3 is made up of 17 amino acids. CDR3 bases: TGTGCCAGCAGGCGCGGGACAGGGGGCTCTGGGGCCAACGTCCTGACTTTC. Amino acid sequence: CASRRGTGGSGANVLTF.

This clonotype was recorded many times. This chain links TRBV3-1 with TRBJ2-1, with a weak D call TRBD1 (6 bases). Germline V lookup: CDR1 LGHDT, CDR2 YNNKEL (reference sequence). The CDR3 length is 15 residues. V lost 1 base and J 3 bases, leaving 10 bases between the germline ends. The CDR3 DNA is TGTGCCAGCAGCCAAGGCGGACAGATCTACAATGAGCAGTTCTTC. Translation gives CASSQGGQIYNEQFF.

This clonotype occurred many times. The rearrangement links TRBV7-8 to TRBJ2-1; D is uncertain. V was pared by 1 base and J by 3 bases, with 10 bases between. The CDR3 is 15 amino acids. The germline V gene encodes CDR1 SGHVS and CDR2 FQNEAQ. The CDR3 DNA is TGTGCCAGCAGCTTAGGAGTCTTTGGCTACAATGAGCAGTTCTTC. It encodes CASSLGVFGYNEQFF.

This clonotype was found a few times. V and J are TRBV3-1 and TRBJ2-3; no firm D call. The CDR3 consists of 14 residues. V shed 3 bases and J shed 3 bases, with 10 bases lying between them. The germline gives CDR1 LGHDT, CDR2 YNNKEL (reference sequence). The CDR3 coding sequence is TGTGCCAGCAGCCATGGAAGTGGGACAGATACGCAGTATTTT. It encodes CASSHGSGTDTQYF.

V and J are TRBV7-6 and TRBJ2-3; D possibly corresponds to TRBD1 (5 bases). The CDR3 runs 16 residues. Germline V gene sequence: CDR1 SGHVS, CDR2 FNYEAQ. Trimming shortened V by 6 bases and J by 2 bases, and 18 bases separated the two germline ends. The CDR3 here is CASRPSTATYTDTQYF. The CDR3 DNA is TGTGCCAGCAGACCTTCGACAGCTACCTACACAGATACGCAGTATTTT.

The chain has TRBV5-5 and TRBJ2-2; 13 bases are shared with TRBD2. Germline V gives CDR1 SGHKS, CDR2 YYEKEE (reference sequence). V dropped 4 bases and J dropped 0; count of bases not matched to a gene: 6. The CDR3 contains 18 residues. Here the CDR3 reads CASSAGLAGYANTGELFF. In DNA, the CDR3 is TGTGCCAGCAGCGCGGGACTAGCGGGATACGCGAACACCGGGGAGCTGTTTTTT.

This clonotype was recorded many times. This chain uses TRBV28 with TRBJ2-7, with unresolved D. The length of the CDR3 is 14 residues. Germline V CDR1 and CDR2: MDHEN, SYDVKM. Trimming pared 6 bases from V and 3 bases from J, leaving 15 bases between. This CDR3 is CASRGSGFDYEQYF. For the CDR3, the DNA is TGTGCCAGCAGGGGGTCCGGGTTTGACTACGAGCAGTACTTC.

This rearrangement joins TRBV11-2 to TRBJ2-7; D is possibly TRBD1 (6 bases). The V end was cut by 5 bases, the J end by 0 bases, with 14 bases between. The CDR3 totals 15 residues. The germline V gene encodes CDR1 SGHAT and CDR2 FQNNGV. CDR3 in amino acids: CASSQGQPSSYEQYF. CDR3 DNA sequence: TGTGCCAGCAGCCAAGGACAGCCGAGCTCCTACGAGCAGTACTTC.